This is a list of T cell receptor beta chains from one sample in a study of cytomegalovirus exposure and HLA in healthy donors. Generated by immunoSEQ multiplex PCR, the TCRdb table keeps only in-frame clones and is missing some. The sample lists over 95,000 clones, 67% occurring once. The sequenced sample consisted of PBMCs. These receptors were taken from a man aged 18 to 30 in good health and CMV-seropositive. The CDR3 runs from the conserved cysteine through the conserved F or W.

CDR3,V,J
CASSQGLGTSGDTQYF,TRBV4-2,TRBJ2-3
CASSLEPLPRRQYF,TRBV5-1,TRBJ2-7
CSVEQGGGGYTF,TRBV29-1,TRBJ1-2
CASSLDPPGLAGINEQFF,TRBV5-1,TRBJ2-1
CASSYSQGNEQFF,TRBV6-6,TRBJ2-1
CASRLLGRGPSPLHF,TRBV27,TRBJ1-6
CASSQHTGPLHF,TRBV4-1,TRBJ1-6
CASSPGTGGNEQFF,TRBV4-1,TRBJ2-1
CASSLGMGHETQYF,TRBV5-1,TRBJ2-5
CASRYPGTGKTYRLSGF,TRBV27,TRBJ2-2